The 3 T cell receptor beta chains presented below share a single source sample, sequenced in a study of blood T cell repertoires in COVID-19. Using immunoSEQ multiplex PCR, the repertoire was profiled, and TCRdb retains in-frame clones only, with some absent. The data hold around 95,000 clones, with approximately 90% observed a single time. The specimen was peripheral blood. The receptors were sampled from a man in his forties or fifties with acute or convalescent COVID-19.

The CDR3 sequence is CASSLDSGVSTDTQYF. The CDR3 DNA is TGCGCCAGCAGCTTGGATAGCGGGGTTAGCACAGATACGCAGTATTTT. The gene calls are TRBV5-1 and TRBJ2-3, with TRBD2 identical over 8 bases. V lost 0 bases and J lost 0; bases outside the gene matches: 3. In germline, CDR1 is SGHRS, CDR2 YFSETQ. The CDR3 is 16 residues long.

V usage is TRBV19 and J usage is TRBJ2-5; tentatively, D is TRBD1 (5 bases). With 8 bases removed from V and 5 bases from J, the gap between germline ends came to 12 bases. The length of the CDR3 is 12 residues. Germline CDR1 and CDR2: LNHDA and SQIVND (reference sequence). The CDR3: CASGPGWETQYF. The CDR3 nucleotides read TGTGCCAGTGGTCCAGGGTGGGAGACCCAGTACTTC.

The chain joins TRBV7-2 to TRBJ1-1, with a possible D match to TRBD1 (5 bases). The CDR3 is 13 amino acids. V was clipped by 4 bases and J by 6 bases, with 12 bases between them. Per the germline V gene, CDR1 is SGHTA and CDR2 is FQGNSA. CDR3 sequence (DNA): TGTGCCAGCAGCTCGACCAGGGTGGCTGAAGCTTTCTTT. Protein: CASSSTRVAEAFF.